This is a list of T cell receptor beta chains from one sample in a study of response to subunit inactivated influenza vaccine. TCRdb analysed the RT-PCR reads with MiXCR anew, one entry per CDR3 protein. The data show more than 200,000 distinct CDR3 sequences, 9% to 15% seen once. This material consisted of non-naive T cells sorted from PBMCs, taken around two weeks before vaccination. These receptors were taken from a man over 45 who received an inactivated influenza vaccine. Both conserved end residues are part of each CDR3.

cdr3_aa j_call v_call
CSVEPIRARDTQYF TRBJ2-3 TRBV29-1
CASRRQGASQHF TRBJ1-5 TRBV12-3/TRBV12-4
CASRRGGSVPYQPQHF TRBJ1-5 TRBV27
CASSEARPTDTQYF TRBJ2-3 TRBV6-1
CSARRLAGGRGEQFF TRBJ2-1 TRBV20-1
CSATRAGVYNEQFF TRBJ2-1 TRBV20-1
CASSLEQGFETQYF TRBJ2-5 TRBV5-5
CSASLGTDHYGYTF TRBJ1-2 TRBV29-1
CASRSQNRVGQFF TRBJ2-1 TRBV12-3/TRBV12-4
CSARGTSRYYEQYF TRBJ2-7 TRBV20-1
CASSLMGQGDTQYF TRBJ2-5 TRBV5-1
CASRTATDSYEQYF TRBJ2-7 TRBV28
CASSLSGGSAYEQYF TRBJ2-7 TRBV2
CASSWSGNGYTF TRBJ1-2 TRBV5-6
CASSQGGTGLYYGYTF TRBJ1-2 TRBV4-2
CSARDPLEGTQYF TRBJ2-3 TRBV20-1
CASNRKGYEQYF TRBJ2-7 TRBV12-3/TRBV12-4
CASSVQGVGYNEQFF TRBJ2-1 TRBV2
CSVEDGSEPQHF TRBJ1-5 TRBV29-1
CASRTLISNEQFF TRBJ2-1 TRBV6-2/TRBV6-3